The 5 T cell receptor beta chains given below trace back to one sample, sequenced in a study of T cells in localized non-small cell lung cancer (dated by TCRdb to the early 2020s). The protocol used for the library was the immunoSEQ multiplex PCR assay. Imported from immuneACCESS, the table was reduced by TCRdb to in-frame sequences with V and J called. These copies leave out some clones; in studies compared against another copy, an unresolved V gene accounts for under half, and the cause of the remainder is not known. The sample table lists roughly 20,000 clones, 65% to 90% of them with a count of one. The top ten hold 4.5% to 5.5% of the sample. This specimen was peripheral blood, taken before any cancer treatment. These receptors were taken from a man aged 35 to 69 with stage I lung adenocarcinoma.

The V call is TRBV27, the J call TRBJ2-7, with 13 bases matching TRBD2. The CDR3 extends over 14 amino acids. J lost 5 bases, V lost 2 bases, and 0 bases had no gene match. CDR1 and CDR2 from the germline V gene are MNHEY and SMNVEV (reference sequence). The CDR3 coding sequence is TGTGCCAGCAGTTTAGGGACTAGCGGGAACGAGCAGTACTTC. It is translated as CASSLGTSGNEQYF.

The rearrangement links TRBV5-1 to TRBJ1-4; no clear D. The V gene lost 0 bases and the J gene lost 2 bases, with 14 bases spanning the gap. Germline V gene lookup returns CDR1 SGHRS and CDR2 YFSETQ. The CDR3 runs to 17 residues. In DNA, the CDR3 is TGCGCCAGCAGCTTGGGGAGGACCCAACTCACTAATGAAAAACTGTTTTTT. Protein: CASSLGRTQLTNEKLFF.

V is TRBV6-1 and J is TRBJ2-1, with D maybe TRBD2 (6 bases). The V end lost 4 bases, the J end lost 0 bases, and 13 bases lay between the germline ends. CDR1 MNHNS and CDR2 SASEGT come from the germline V gene. The CDR3 length is 16 residues. As DNA, the CDR3 is TGTGCCAGCAGTGGCCCGCTAGCGCACTCCTACAATGAGCAGTTCTTC. Its translation: CASSGPLAHSYNEQFF.

V and J are TRBV5-1 and TRBJ1-1; 9 bases match TRBD1. CDR3 length: 14 amino acids. V trimming: 5 bases; J trimming: 5 bases; junction bases outside the gene matches: 7. Germline loops: CDR1 SGHRS, CDR2 YFSETQ. CDR3: CASRPTGGRTEAFF. In nucleotides, the CDR3 is TGCGCCAGCAGGCCGACAGGGGGAAGAACTGAAGCTTTCTTT. The whole variable domain, filled in from reference TRBV5-1 and TRBJ1-1, reads KAGVTQTPRYLIKTRGQQVTLSCSPISGHRSVSWYQQTPGQGLQFLFEYFSETQRNKGNFPGRFSGRQFSNSRSEMNVSTLELGDSALYLCASRPTGGRTEAFFGQGTRLTVV.

V and J are TRBV11-2 and TRBJ2-7; TRBD2 matches 14 bases. Germline V lookup: CDR1 SGHAT, CDR2 FQNNGV. With 4 bases clipped from V and 3 bases from J, the junction kept 11 bases outside the gene matches. The CDR3 sequence is 18 residues long. CDR3 nucleotide sequence: TGTGCCAGCAGCTCACGGGGGCGACTAGCGGGAGGGGTCTACGAGCAGTACTTC. Its protein is CASSSRGRLAGGVYEQYF.